This T cell receptor (beta chain) was sequenced in a study of blood T cell repertoires in COVID-19. Overall study context: COVID-19 samples from acute and convalescent phases originated in the United States, Italy and Spain. Sources were T cells, B-cell-depleted T cells, or PBMCs; the material itself was cDNA or gDNA.

J gave up 5 bases and V 1 base, and 7 bases lay outside the gene matches. Looked up from germline, CDR1 is SGHAT and CDR2 is FQNNGV. The CDR3 sequence is 17 residues long. In the authors' workflow: Estimation of nucleated cell counts relied on the amplification of reference gene primers. Sequenced by immunoSEQ multiplex PCR; TCRdb stores in-frame clones only, minus some. V, J and clone size reflect that table, while D and trimming were determined from the DNA. Of roughly 240,000 clones in the sample, approximately 82% were seen once. Sequencing was done on a sample of peripheral blood. The source is a man in his sixties who had recovered from COVID-19. The rearrangement links TRBV11-2 to TRBJ2-1, with 11 bases fitting TRBD2. The CDR3 DNA sequence: TGTGCCAGCAGCTTAGTCGTTAGCGGGAGGGCAGACAATGAGCAGTTCTTC. This translates into CASSLVVSGRADNEQFF.